This T cell receptor (beta chain) is drawn from a study of cytomegalovirus exposure and HLA in healthy donors. Study findings and constraints: Follow-up analysis later connected one missense variant in DCLRE1C with trimming of TCR beta V- and J-genes.

This clone was recorded once. Its antigen remains unknown. Primers for the PCR totalled 60 Vbeta and 13 Jbeta. Some clones are missing from TCRdb's copy, which holds only in-frame ones; the method was immunoSEQ multiplex PCR. The sample contains 200,000 or so clones, approximately 88% of which appear only once. The sequenced sample consisted of PBMCs. The origin of this receptor is a boy between 2 and 15 years old in good health and CMV-seronegative.

The CDR3: CASSLAGLGNEQFF. DNA for the CDR3: TGTGCCAGCAGCTTAGCGGGACTAGGGAATGAGCAGTTCTTC. The chain couples TRBV7-2 to TRBJ2-1; 8 positions agree with TRBD2. CDR1 and CDR2 (germline): SGHTA, FQGNSA. This CDR3 is built from 14 residues. Germline trimming cut 0 bases from V and 7 bases from J; bases unmatched to any gene: 2.